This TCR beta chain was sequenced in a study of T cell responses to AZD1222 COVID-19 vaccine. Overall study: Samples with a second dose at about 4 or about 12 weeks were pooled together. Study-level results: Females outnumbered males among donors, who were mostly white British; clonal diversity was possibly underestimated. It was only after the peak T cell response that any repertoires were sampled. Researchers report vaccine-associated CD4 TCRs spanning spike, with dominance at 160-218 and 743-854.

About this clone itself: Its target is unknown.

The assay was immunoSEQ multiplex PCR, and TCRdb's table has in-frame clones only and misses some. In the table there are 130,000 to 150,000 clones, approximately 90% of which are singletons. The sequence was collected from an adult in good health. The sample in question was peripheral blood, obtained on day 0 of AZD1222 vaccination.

CDR3 bases: TGTGCCAGCAGCTCCGACAGGATCTATGGCTACACCTTC. Protein: CASSSDRIYGYTF. V usage is TRBV12-3 or TRBV12-4 and J usage is TRBJ1-2; possible D gene TRBD1, 6 bases. Trimming stripped 6 bases from V and 4 bases from J, with 12 bases between. This CDR3 has 13 amino acids.